One and the same sample provided the 12 T cell receptor beta chains below, sequenced in a study of shared T cell receptors in the human thymus (dated by TCRdb to the early 2020s). Library creation used the immunoSEQ multiplex PCR assay. The table was pulled from immuneACCESS by TCRdb, which kept in-frame rearrangements only. Such tables lose some clones; where checked, under half of the loss comes from unresolved V genes, and the rest has no known cause. Within this sample are about 710,000 clones, with approximately 87% of them counted one time only. Together, the top ten hold just under 0.0095% of the sample. This same sample was also taken into another study, of human thymus T cells.

The sequenced sample was thymocytes. These TCRs come from a boy under two years old with a congenital heart defect. Donor details come from another sample of the same person, matched by shared clones.

The chain joins TRBV7-9 to TRBJ2-1; D not resolved. Trimming pared 5 bases from V and 10 bases from J, leaving 15 bases between. The CDR3 consists of 13 residues. In germline, CDR1 is SEHNR, CDR2 FQNEAQ (reference sequence). The CDR3 sequence: CASSLRDLREQFF. Here the CDR3 DNA reads TGTGCCAGCAGCCTTAGAGACCTCAGGGAGCAGTTCTTC.

This chain links TRBV4-2 with TRBJ2-6, with no clear D. The CDR3 length is 16 residues. From germline, CDR1 is LGHNA and CDR2 YNFKEQ. V dropped 0 bases and J dropped 11 bases, with 17 bases sitting between them. The CDR3 reads CASSQDPPQILDVLTF. The CDR3 DNA sequence: TGTGCCAGCAGCCAAGACCCCCCACAGATACTCGACGTCCTGACTTTC.

V is TRBV6-5 and J is TRBJ2-2; 11 bases map to TRBD2. Germline values: CDR1 MNHEY, CDR2 SVGAGI. V lost 6 bases, J lost 7 bases, and 7 bases stayed unmatched. This CDR3 has 15 residues. In DNA form, the CDR3 reads TGTGCCAGCAGAGAAACTAGCGGGAGTGTCGGGGAGCTGTTTTTT. As protein: CASRETSGSVGELFF.

This clone has only one observation. This rearrangement joins TRBV4-2 to TRBJ2-5; 10 bases match TRBD2. The CDR3 contains 16 residues. The germline gives CDR1 LGHNA, CDR2 YNFKEQ. Germline trimming cut 4 bases from V and 0 bases from J; bases unmatched to any gene: 5. The chain's CDR3 is CASSPGTSEYQETQYF. For the CDR3, the DNA is TGTGCCAGCAGCCCCGGGACTAGCGAATACCAAGAGACCCAGTACTTC.

This chain links TRBV27 with TRBJ2-1, with unresolved D. The V end lost 5 bases, the J end lost 5 bases, and 7 bases lay between the germline ends. This CDR3 is 12 amino acids long. Germline assignment: CDR1 MNHEY and CDR2 SMNVEV (reference sequence). The CDR3 DNA reads TGTGCCAGCAGTGGGCGAAACAATGAGCAGTTCTTC. Amino acids: CASSGRNNEQFF.

The chain uses TRBV9 and TRBJ2-3; 9 nucleotides line up with TRBD2. Germline-derived CDR1 and CDR2 are SGDLS and YYNGEE. The V segment lost 5 bases and the J segment 2 bases; nucleotides outside the gene matches: 9. This CDR3 has 16 residues. The CDR3 region has the DNA TGTGCCAGCAGGGAGGTAGCGGGAGAGGTCACAGATACGCAGTATTTT. Protein product: CASREVAGEVTDTQYF.

The rearrangement joins TRBV25-1 to TRBJ1-3, with D possibly matching TRBD1 (5 bases). Germline lookup yields CDR1 MGHDK and CDR2 SYGVNS. CDR3 size: 16 residues. V was cut by 2 bases and J by 0 bases, with 11 bases left in between. The CDR3 reads CASSERGRSSGNTIYF. The CDR3 coding sequence is TGTGCCAGCAGTGAAAGGGGTCGGAGCTCTGGAAACACCATATATTTT.

The CDR3 DNA sequence: TGTGCCAGCACCTCAGGTTACGCAGCTAGCGGGAGCAATGAGCAGTTCTTC. This translates into CASTSGYAASGSNEQFF. The chain couples TRBV27 to TRBJ2-1; 10 bases line up with TRBD2. The CDR3 spans 17 residues. Losses at the gene ends were 7 bases for V and 6 bases for J; bases not matched to a gene: 15. The germline gives CDR1 MNHEY, CDR2 SMNVEV (reference sequence).

The V gene is TRBV7-6, the J gene TRBJ1-3; tentative D call: TRBD1 (5 bases). CDR3 size: 16 residues. Germline CDR1 SGHVS, CDR2 FNYEAQ. V was trimmed by 4 bases and J by 0 bases, leaving 13 bases between them. CDR3 bases: TGTGCCAGCAGCTCCAGGGAGGACCGCTCTGGAAACACCATATATTTT. Its protein is CASSSREDRSGNTIYF. Full variable domain (remainder filled in from reference TRBV7-6 and TRBJ1-3): GAGVSQSPRYKVTKRGQDVALRCDPISGHVSLYWYRQALGQGPEFLTYFNYEAQQDKSGLPNDRFSAERPEGSISTLTIQRTEQRDSAMYRCASSSREDRSGNTIYFGEGSWLTVV.

CDR3 sequence reads: CASSQEKEGAYSTDTQYF. DNA of the CDR3: TGCGCCAGCAGCCAAGAGAAGGAGGGGGCATATAGCACAGATACGCAGTATTTT. This sequence joins TRBV4-3 and TRBJ2-3, with D possibly being TRBD1 (7 bases). The CDR3 has 18 amino acids. Per germline, CDR1 LGHNA and CDR2 YSLEER. V was shortened by 0 bases and J by 0 bases, with 16 bases between the two germline ends.

The J gene is TRBJ1-2, the V gene TRBV5-1, with 9 positions matching TRBD1. Germline values: CDR1 SGHRS, CDR2 YFSETQ. The CDR3 length is 16 residues. Trimming removed 5 bases from V and 4 bases from J; junction bases left unmatched: 12. The CDR3 DNA reads as TGCGCCAGCAGTGGGACAGGGATTACCTCCCCCTATGGCTACACCTTC. As protein: CASSGTGITSPYGYTF.

The chain is built from TRBV28 and TRBJ2-5; 9 nucleotides line up with TRBD2. V was clipped by 6 bases and J by 5 bases; unmatched bases: 4. This CDR3 region has 13 residues. Per the germline V gene, CDR1 is MDHEN and CDR2 is SYDVKM. CDR3 sequence: CASRRGGPETQYF. The CDR3 coding sequence is TGTGCCAGCAGGCGGGGGGGGCCGGAGACCCAGTACTTC.